Following are 25 T cell receptor beta chains from one sample sequenced in a study of T cells after yellow fever vaccination (dated by TCRdb to the late 2010s). This sample's treatment or condition label indicates: live attenuated yellow fever vaccine strain. Library preparation employed 5' RACE. The listed sequencing device is Illumina HiSeq 2500. TCRdb trimmed public reads at Q25 via fastp, called clones via MiXCR and kept in-frame beta chains. Rows are combined by CDR3 protein, so each entry shows the most common genes and DNA. This sample has 100,000 to 150,000 distinct CDR3 sequences in its table, and under 8% of those were observed once. The ten most abundant clones make up roughly 2.5% of the sample. The sample consisted of CD4+ T cells sorted from PBMCs, taken 10 to 11 days after the first yellow fever vaccination. The receptors were gathered from a man between 18 and 29 years old who received the YFV17D yellow fever vaccine.

The sample holds many counts of this clonotype. The rearrangement uses TRBV14 and TRBJ1-3; D call uncertain. CDR1 is SGHDN and CDR2 is FVKESK in the germline V gene. The CDR3 is 14 residues long. V dropped 6 bases and J dropped 0 bases, with 9 bases sitting between them. Here the CDR3 reads CASRRWDSGNTIYF. For the CDR3, the DNA is TGTGCCAGCAGACGTTGGGACTCTGGAAACACCATATATTTT.

This clonotype occurred many times. V usage is TRBV6-5 and J usage is TRBJ2-2, with 7 bases lining up with TRBD1. V shed 1 base and J 3 bases; nucleotides not matched to a gene: 8. CDR1 is MNHEY and CDR2 is SVGAGI in the germline V gene. CDR3 length: 17 amino acids. The chain's CDR3 is CASSYYPQGVDTGELFF. The CDR3 bases are TGTGCCAGCAGTTACTACCCCCAGGGGGTCGACACCGGGGAGCTGTTTTTT.

This clonotype was counted at least ten times. This rearrangement joins TRBV5-1 to TRBJ2-1; a weak D match, TRBD2 (6 bases). CDR3 size: 14 residues. Looked up from germline, CDR1 is SGHRS and CDR2 is YFSETQ. Trimming took 1 base from V and 10 from J, leaving 15 bases between them. The CDR3 nucleotides are TGCGCCAGCAGCTTGCCTCCCGGGACTGGCGAGCAGTTCTTC. Protein: CASSLPPGTGEQFF.

At least ten counts were recorded for this clonotype. V gene TRBV9 combines with J gene TRBJ2-5; possible D gene TRBD2, 6 bases. Germline CDR1 reads SGDLS; CDR2 reads YYNGEE. The CDR3 extends over 14 amino acids. V lost 4 bases and J lost 4, with 14 bases in between. The CDR3 loop reads CASSSLGDLETQYF. The DNA for the CDR3 is TGTGCCAGCAGCTCACTCGGGGACTTAGAGACCCAGTACTTC.

The CDR3 DNA is TGTGCCAGTACCGCCCAGAGAGGTGGCACAGATACGCAGTATTTT. Residues: CASTAQRGGTDTQYF. The rearrangement uses TRBV19 and TRBJ2-3; D is ambiguous. Germline V CDR1 and CDR2: LNHDA, SQIVND (reference sequence). Trimming cost V 7 bases and J 1 base, with 15 bases left between them. The CDR3 has 15 amino acids. Looking up the rest from reference TRBV19 and TRBJ2-3 gives the full variable domain: DGGITQSPKYLFRKEGQNVTLSCEQNLNHDAMYWYRQDPGQGLRLIYYSQIVNDFQKGDIAEGYSVSREKKESFPLTVTSAQKNPTAFYLCASTAQRGGTDTQYFGPGTRLTVL.

This clonotype was seen at least ten times. The chain combines TRBV7-3 with TRBJ2-3; 10 positions match TRBD1. CDR1 and CDR2 from the germline V gene are SGHTA and FQGTGA. The ends lost 3 bases at V and 4 bases at J; junction bases unmatched: 4. This CDR3 has 15 residues. The CDR3 nucleotides are TGTGCCAGCAGCTTCTCCGGGACAGGGGCAGATACGCAGTATTTT. Translated: CASSFSGTGADTQYF.

This clonotype was seen at least ten times. CDR3 DNA sequence: TGCAGTGCTAGAGATCCTACAGCCGCCGCTCAGCCCCAGCATTTT. Protein: CSARDPTAAAQPQHF. The V call is TRBV20-1, the J call TRBJ1-5; no firm D call. Germline CDR1 and CDR2: DFQATT and SNEGSKA (reference sequence). This CDR3 region has 15 residues. Trimming stripped 0 bases from V and 6 bases from J, with 15 bases between.

This clonotype showed up many times. This chain connects TRBV7-2 to TRBJ2-5; no firm D call. This CDR3 region has 15 residues. Germline V CDR1 and CDR2: SGHTA, FQGNSA. Deletions cut 5 bases from V and 0 bases from J, with 13 bases between. CDR3 sequence reads: CASSARTWDQETQYF. The CDR3 region has the DNA TGTGCCAGCAGCGCCCGGACGTGGGACCAAGAGACCCAGTACTTC. The variable domain in full, with the rest retrieved from reference TRBV7-2 and TRBJ2-5, is GAGVSQSPSNKVTEKGKDVELRCDPISGHTALYWYRQSLGQGLEFLIYFQGNSAPDKSGLPSDRFSAERTGGSVSTLTIQRTQQEDSAVYLCASSARTWDQETQYFGPGTRLLVL.

In this sample, this clonotype turned up many times. The rearrangement links TRBV6-2 or TRBV6-3 to TRBJ2-7, with D possibly being TRBD1 or TRBD2 (6 bases each). This CDR3 is built from 18 residues. CDR1 MNHEY and CDR2 SVGEGT come from the germline V gene. V was clipped by 8 bases and J by 3 bases, with 29 bases between them. DNA of the CDR3: TGTGCCAGCTTCTCGGGGCGGAAACCTCGTAGGGGGGTCTACGAGCAGTACGTC. This sequence encodes CASFSGRKPRRGVYEQYV.

In its sample, this clonotype was seen many times. The chain couples TRBV7-3 to TRBJ2-1; TRBD2 matches at 9 bases. Germline trimming cut 8 bases from V and 4 bases from J; bases unmatched to any gene: 6. Germline V CDR1 and CDR2: SGHTA, FQGTGA. This CDR3 has 14 residues. This CDR3 is CASSVLAGYNEQFF. The CDR3 nucleotides read TGTGCCAGCTCTGTCCTAGCGGGGTACAATGAGCAGTTCTTC.

This clonotype was seen a handful of times. This chain links TRBV21-1 with TRBJ2-2. TRBV21-1 is listed as a pseudogene. The CDR3 length is 18 residues. CDR3 residues: CASSNFPFLPKNTGELFF. The DNA for the CDR3 is TGTGCCAGCAGCAATTTTCCCTTCCTTCCTAAGAACACCGGGGAGCTGTTTTTT.

This clonotype was seen repeatedly, ten times or more. The V and J genes are TRBV5-1 and TRBJ2-1; no clear D. CDR1 is SGHRS, CDR2 YFSETQ, per germline. The V end was cut by 4 bases, the J end by 0 bases, with 14 bases between. This CDR3 region has 16 residues. CDR3 protein: CASSRTTLSSYNEQFF. The CDR3 DNA reads TGCGCCAGCAGCCGGACGACCCTTAGCTCCTACAATGAGCAGTTCTTC.

This clonotype was counted ten times or more. The CDR3 loop reads CSIGDPNQPQHF. CDR3 coding DNA: TGCAGTATCGGGGATCCCAATCAGCCCCAGCATTTT. The gene calls are TRBV29-1 and TRBJ1-5; D is uncertain. The CDR3 has 12 residues. CDR1 SQVTM and CDR2 ANQGSEA come from the germline V gene.

This clonotype appeared many times. This chain joins TRBV4-1 and TRBJ2-3; 14 positions agree with TRBD2. Trimming removed 4 bases from V and 2 bases from J; junction bases left unmatched: 14. This CDR3 is built from 20 residues. Germline assignment: CDR1 MGHRA and CDR2 YSYEKL. The CDR3 loop is CASSRQPGLAGAGHTDTQYF. As DNA, the CDR3 is TGCGCCAGCAGCCGACAACCGGGACTAGCGGGGGCCGGGCACACAGATACGCAGTATTTT.

This clonotype has at least ten counts. The chain employs TRBV21-1 and TRBJ2-7; the table's D call of TRBD1 was not tested on the DNA. TRBV21-1 is designated a pseudogene. CDR3 length equals 16 residues. CDR3 sequence (DNA): TGTGCCAGCAGCTCTTCGCACCGGGACGGCCCCTACGAGCAGTACTTC. This translates into CASSSSHRDGPYEQYF.

This clonotype was counted ten times or more. The chain joins TRBV20-1 to TRBJ2-3; D gene unclear. Trimming pared 0 bases from V and 2 bases from J, leaving 3 bases between. Germline CDR1 DFQATT, CDR2 SNEGSKA (reference sequence). The CDR3 is made up of 12 amino acids. The CDR3 region is CSARDPTDTQYF. The CDR3, as DNA: TGCAGTGCTAGAGACCCCACAGATACGCAGTATTTT.

This clonotype occurred a few times. The chain links TRBV9 to TRBJ2-6; 9 bases agree with TRBD1. The V gene end was trimmed by 0 bases and the J gene end by 0 bases; junction bases not matched to a gene: 7. The length of the CDR3 is 19 residues. Germline V gene lookup returns CDR1 SGDLS and CDR2 YYNGEE. Here the CDR3 reads CASSVGGDRVLSGANVLTF. The CDR3 nucleotides are TGTGCCAGCAGCGTAGGGGGGGACAGGGTACTCTCTGGGGCCAACGTCCTGACTTTC.

This clonotype has a count of ten or more. This sequence joins TRBV20-1 and TRBJ2-3, with D possibly TRBD1 on 5 matching bases. CDR1 and CDR2 from the germline V gene are DFQATT and SNEGSKA (reference sequence). The CDR3 contains 12 residues. V was shortened by 7 bases and J by 2 bases, with 10 bases between the two germline ends. Written as DNA, the CDR3 is TGCAGTGTACCGACAGCCACAGATACGCAGTATTTT. Encoded protein: CSVPTATDTQYF.

The CDR3 loop is CASSSWTGGNTIYF. The CDR3 DNA reads TGTGCCAGCAGTTCCTGGACAGGGGGAAACACCATATATTTT. The J gene is TRBJ1-3, the V gene TRBV6-5, with TRBD1 matching 8 bases. The CDR3 contains 14 residues. The V and J ends lost 4 bases and 4 bases, in that order; junction bases with no gene match: 3. The germline CDR1 and CDR2 sequences are MNHEY and SVGAGI.

This clonotype was detected ten times or more. The chain uses TRBV20-1 and TRBJ2-5; 8 bases are a match to TRBD1. The V gene end was trimmed by 6 bases and the J gene end by 6 bases; junction bases not matched to a gene: 6. From germline, CDR1 is DFQATT and CDR2 SNEGSKA (reference sequence). The CDR3 runs to 12 residues. CDR3 residues: CSADGQGKTQYF. The CDR3, as DNA: TGCAGTGCCGACGGACAGGGAAAGACCCAGTACTTC.

This clonotype appeared many times. The chain joins TRBV6-2 or TRBV6-3 to TRBJ2-2; D possibly corresponds to TRBD1 (6 bases). Germline CDR1 reads MNHEY; CDR2 reads SVGEGT. There are 15 residues in the CDR3. Trimming left V 5 bases short and J 7 bases short, with 17 bases between. The CDR3 loop reads CASSRETGYSGELFF. The CDR3 DNA is TGTGCCAGCAGTCGTGAAACAGGGTACAGCGGGGAGCTGTTTTTT.

In regard to this clonotype: This may come from a read error, since a much larger clone is one base off. The chain links TRBV20-1 to TRBJ2-1, with 8 nucleotides matching TRBD2. The germline CDR1 and CDR2 sequences are DFQATT and SNEGSKA (reference sequence). The length of the CDR3 is 16 residues. CDR3 residues: CSARDYSGGSSNEQFF. The CDR3 DNA sequence: TGCAGTGCTAGAGATTACAGCGGGGGCTCCTCCAATGAGCAGTTCTTC.

This clonotype was counted many times. This sequence joins TRBV20-1 and TRBJ1-1; TRBD1 matches at 9 bases. The V gene end was trimmed by 5 bases and the J gene end by 4 bases; junction bases not matched to a gene: 2. Per the germline V gene, CDR1 is DFQATT and CDR2 is SNEGSKA (reference sequence). CDR3 length: 12 residues. CDR3 DNA: TGCAGTGCTGAGGACAGGGGCACTGAAGCTTTCTTT. Its translation is CSAEDRGTEAFF.

This clonotype was recorded many times. The V call is TRBV4-1, the J call TRBJ2-3; D ambiguous. CDR3 length equals 14 residues. The V and J ends lost 0 bases and 0 bases respectively, with 4 bases between them. Germline CDR1 and CDR2: MGHRA and YSYEKL. The CDR3 bases are TGCGCCAGCAGCCAAGACCCTAGCACAGATACGCAGTATTTT. Protein product: CASSQDPSTDTQYF.

The table lists this clonotype with many counts. The chain carries TRBV15 and TRBJ1-2; possible D gene TRBD1, 5 bases. Between the trimmed V and J ends, which lost 4 bases and 2 bases, there was a span of 8 bases. This CDR3 is 13 amino acids long. From germline, CDR1 is LNHNV and CDR2 YYDKDF (reference sequence). CDR3 nucleotide sequence: TGTGCCACCAGCAAGGACACCAACTATGGCTACACCTTC. As protein: CATSKDTNYGYTF.